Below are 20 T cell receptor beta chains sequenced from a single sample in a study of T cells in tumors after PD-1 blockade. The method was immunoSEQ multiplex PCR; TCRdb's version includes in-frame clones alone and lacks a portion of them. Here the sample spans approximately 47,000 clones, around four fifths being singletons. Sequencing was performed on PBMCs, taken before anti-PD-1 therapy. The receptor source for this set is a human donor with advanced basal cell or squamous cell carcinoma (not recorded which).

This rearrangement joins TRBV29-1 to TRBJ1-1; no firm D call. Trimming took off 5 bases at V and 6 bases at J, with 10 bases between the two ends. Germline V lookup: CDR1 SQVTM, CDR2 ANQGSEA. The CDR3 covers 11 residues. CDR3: CSVLVQPEAFF. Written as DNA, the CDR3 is TGCAGCGTTTTAGTGCAACCTGAAGCTTTCTTT.

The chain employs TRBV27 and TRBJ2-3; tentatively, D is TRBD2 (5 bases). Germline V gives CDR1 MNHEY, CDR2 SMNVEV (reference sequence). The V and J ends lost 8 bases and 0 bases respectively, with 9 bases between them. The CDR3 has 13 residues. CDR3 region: CASQRWSTDTQYF. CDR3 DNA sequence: TGTGCCAGCCAGCGGTGGAGCACAGATACGCAGTATTTT.

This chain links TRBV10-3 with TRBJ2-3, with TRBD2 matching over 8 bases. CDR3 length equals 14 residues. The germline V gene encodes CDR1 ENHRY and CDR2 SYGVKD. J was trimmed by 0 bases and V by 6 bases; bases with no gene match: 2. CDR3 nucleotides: TGTGCCATCAGAACTAGCGGTAGCACAGATACGCAGTATTTT. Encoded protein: CAIRTSGSTDTQYF.

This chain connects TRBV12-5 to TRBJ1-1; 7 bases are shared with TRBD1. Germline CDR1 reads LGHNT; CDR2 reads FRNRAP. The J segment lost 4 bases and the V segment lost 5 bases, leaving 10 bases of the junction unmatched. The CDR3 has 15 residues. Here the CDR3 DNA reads TGTGCTAGTGGTCTAATAGGGGGCGCCGGCACTGAAGCTTTCTTT. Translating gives CASGLIGGAGTEAFF.

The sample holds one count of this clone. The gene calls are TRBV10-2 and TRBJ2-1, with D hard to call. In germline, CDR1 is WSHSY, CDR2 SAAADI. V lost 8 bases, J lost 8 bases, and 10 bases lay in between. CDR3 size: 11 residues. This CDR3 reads CASGSGHEQFF. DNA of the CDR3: TGCGCCAGCGGGTCGGGCCATGAGCAGTTCTTC.

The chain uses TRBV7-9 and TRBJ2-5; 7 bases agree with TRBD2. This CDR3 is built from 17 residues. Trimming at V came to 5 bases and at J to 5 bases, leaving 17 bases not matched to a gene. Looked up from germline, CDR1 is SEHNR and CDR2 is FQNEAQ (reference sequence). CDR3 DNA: TGTGCCAGCAGCCAAACCGGGTCCGCGGGAGTCAGTGAGACCCAGTACTTC. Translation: CASSQTGSAGVSETQYF.

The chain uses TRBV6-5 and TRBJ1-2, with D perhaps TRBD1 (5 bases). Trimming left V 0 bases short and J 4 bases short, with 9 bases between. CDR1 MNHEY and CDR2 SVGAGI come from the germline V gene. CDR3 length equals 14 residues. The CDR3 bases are TGTGCCAGCAGTTACTCTGGACACATCTATGGCTACACCTTC. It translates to CASSYSGHIYGYTF.

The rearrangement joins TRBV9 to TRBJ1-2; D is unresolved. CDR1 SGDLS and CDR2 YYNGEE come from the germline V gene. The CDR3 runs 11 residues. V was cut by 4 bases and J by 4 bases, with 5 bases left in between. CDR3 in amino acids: CASSQSYGYTF. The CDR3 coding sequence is TGTGCCAGCAGCCAAAGCTATGGCTACACCTTC.

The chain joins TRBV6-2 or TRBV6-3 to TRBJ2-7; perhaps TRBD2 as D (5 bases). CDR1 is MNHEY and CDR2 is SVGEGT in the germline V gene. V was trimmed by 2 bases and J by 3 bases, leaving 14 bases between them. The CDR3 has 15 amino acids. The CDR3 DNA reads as TGTGCCAGCAGTTACGGAGTCGGACTCAACTACGAGCAGTACTTC. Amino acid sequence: CASSYGVGLNYEQYF.

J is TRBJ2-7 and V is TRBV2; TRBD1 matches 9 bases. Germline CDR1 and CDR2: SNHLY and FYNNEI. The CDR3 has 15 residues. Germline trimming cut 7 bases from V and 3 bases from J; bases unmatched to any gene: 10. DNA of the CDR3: TGTGCCAGCAACGGGGACAGGGAGTTAGTCTACGAGCAGTACTTC. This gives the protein CASNGDRELVYEQYF. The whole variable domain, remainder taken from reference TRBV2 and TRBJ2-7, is EPEVTQTPSHQVTQMGQEVILRCVPISNHLYFYWYRQILGQKVEFLVSFYNNEISEKSEIFDDQFSVERPDGSNFTLKIRSTKLEDSAMYFCASNGDRELVYEQYFGPGTRLTVT.

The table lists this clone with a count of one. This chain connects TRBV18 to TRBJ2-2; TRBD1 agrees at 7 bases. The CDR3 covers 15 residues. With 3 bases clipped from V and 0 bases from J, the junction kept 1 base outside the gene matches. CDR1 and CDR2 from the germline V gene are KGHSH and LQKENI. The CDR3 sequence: CASSPRGSNTGELFF. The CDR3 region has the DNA TGTGCCAGCTCACCCAGGGGGTCGAACACCGGGGAGCTGTTTTTT.

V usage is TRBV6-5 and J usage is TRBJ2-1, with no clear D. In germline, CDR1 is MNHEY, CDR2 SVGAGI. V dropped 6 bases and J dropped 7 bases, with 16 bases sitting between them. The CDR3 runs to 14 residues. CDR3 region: CASSWTLMKNEQFF. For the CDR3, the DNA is TGTGCCAGCAGCTGGACGCTAATGAAGAATGAGCAGTTCTTC.

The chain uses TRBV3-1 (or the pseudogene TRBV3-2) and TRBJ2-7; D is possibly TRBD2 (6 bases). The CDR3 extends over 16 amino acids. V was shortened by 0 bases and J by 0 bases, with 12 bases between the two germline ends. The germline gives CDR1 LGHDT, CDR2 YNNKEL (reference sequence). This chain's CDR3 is CASSQDWGVISYEQYF. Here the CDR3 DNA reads TGTGCCAGCAGCCAAGACTGGGGGGTAATCTCCTACGAGCAGTACTTC.

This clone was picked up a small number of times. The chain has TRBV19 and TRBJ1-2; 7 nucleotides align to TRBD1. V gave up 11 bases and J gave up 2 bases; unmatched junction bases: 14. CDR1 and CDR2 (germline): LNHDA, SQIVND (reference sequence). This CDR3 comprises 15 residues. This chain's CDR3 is CADAPGIQGNYGYTF. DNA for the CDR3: TGTGCCGATGCTCCCGGGATACAGGGGAACTATGGCTACACCTTC.

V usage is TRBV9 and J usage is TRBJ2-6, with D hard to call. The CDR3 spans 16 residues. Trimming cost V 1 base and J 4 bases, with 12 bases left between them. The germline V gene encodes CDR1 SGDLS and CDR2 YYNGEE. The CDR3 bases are TGTGCCAGCAGCGTACTAGGCGTAGTGGGGGCCAACGTCCTGACTTTC. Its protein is CASSVLGVVGANVLTF.

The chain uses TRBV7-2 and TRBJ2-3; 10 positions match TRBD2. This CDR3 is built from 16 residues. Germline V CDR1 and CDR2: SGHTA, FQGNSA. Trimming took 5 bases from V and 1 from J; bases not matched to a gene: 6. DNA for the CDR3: TGTGCCAGCAGCCCTCCTAGCGGGAGTGGCACAGATACGCAGTATTTT. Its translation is CASSPPSGSGTDTQYF.

The CDR3 loop is CASSPLGGSTDTQYF. The CDR3 region has the DNA TGTGCCAGCAGTCCCCTGGGCGGGAGCACAGATACGCAGTATTTT. The chain has TRBV2 and TRBJ2-3; weak D call: TRBD2 (5 bases). This CDR3 spans 15 amino acids. CDR1 SNHLY and CDR2 FYNNEI come from the germline V gene. The germline V and J ends were trimmed by 5 bases and 0 bases, with 12 bases remaining between them. Looking up the rest from reference TRBV2 and TRBJ2-3 gives the full variable domain: EPEVTQTPSHQVTQMGQEVILRCVPISNHLYFYWYRQILGQKVEFLVSFYNNEISEKSEIFDDQFSVERPDGSNFTLKIRSTKLEDSAMYFCASSPLGGSTDTQYFGPGTRLTVL.

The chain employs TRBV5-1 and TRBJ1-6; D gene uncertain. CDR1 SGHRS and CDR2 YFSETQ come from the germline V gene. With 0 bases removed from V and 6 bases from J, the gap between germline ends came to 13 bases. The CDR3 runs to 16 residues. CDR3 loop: CASSLDDEHTNSPLHF. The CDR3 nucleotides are TGCGCCAGCAGCTTGGATGACGAGCACACTAATTCACCCCTCCACTTT.

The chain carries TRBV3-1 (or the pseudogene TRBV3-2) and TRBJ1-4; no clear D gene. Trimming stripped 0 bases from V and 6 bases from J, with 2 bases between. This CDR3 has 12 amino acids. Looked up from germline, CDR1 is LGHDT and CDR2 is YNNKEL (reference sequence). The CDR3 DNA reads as TGTGCCAGCAGCCAAGATTATGAAAAACTGTTTTTT. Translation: CASSQDYEKLFF.

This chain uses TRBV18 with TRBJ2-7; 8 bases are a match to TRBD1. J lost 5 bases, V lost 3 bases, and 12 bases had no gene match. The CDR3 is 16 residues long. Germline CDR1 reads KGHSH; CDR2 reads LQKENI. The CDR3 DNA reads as TGTGCCAGCTCACCCGGGACAGGACTTCTAAGGAACGAGCAGTACTTC. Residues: CASSPGTGLLRNEQYF.